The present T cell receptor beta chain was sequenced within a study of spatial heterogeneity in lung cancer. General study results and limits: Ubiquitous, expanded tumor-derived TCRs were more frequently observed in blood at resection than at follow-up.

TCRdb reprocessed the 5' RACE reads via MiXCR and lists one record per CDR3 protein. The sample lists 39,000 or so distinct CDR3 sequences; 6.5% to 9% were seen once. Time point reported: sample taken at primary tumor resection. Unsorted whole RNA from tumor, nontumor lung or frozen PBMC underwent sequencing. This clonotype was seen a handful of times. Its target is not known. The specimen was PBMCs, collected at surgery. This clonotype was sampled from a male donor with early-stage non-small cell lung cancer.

For the CDR3, the DNA is TGTGCCAGCAGCGGGCTAACCGGACGGGAGACCCAGTACTTC. The encoded protein is CASSGLTGRETQYF. The chain couples TRBV12-3 or TRBV12-4 to TRBJ2-5; no clear D. V lost 6 bases and J lost 5, with 16 bases in between. The CDR3 runs 14 residues.